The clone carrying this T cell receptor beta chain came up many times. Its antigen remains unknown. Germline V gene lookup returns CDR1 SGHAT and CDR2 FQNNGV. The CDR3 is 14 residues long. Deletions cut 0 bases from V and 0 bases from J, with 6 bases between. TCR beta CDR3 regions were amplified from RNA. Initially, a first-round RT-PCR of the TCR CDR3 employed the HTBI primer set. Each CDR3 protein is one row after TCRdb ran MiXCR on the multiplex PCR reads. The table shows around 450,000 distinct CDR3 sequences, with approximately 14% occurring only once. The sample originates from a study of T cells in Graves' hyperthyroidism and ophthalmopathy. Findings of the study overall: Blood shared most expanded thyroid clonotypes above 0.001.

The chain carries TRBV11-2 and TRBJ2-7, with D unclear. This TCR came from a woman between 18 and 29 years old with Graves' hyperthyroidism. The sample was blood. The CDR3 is CASSLEPYSYEQYF. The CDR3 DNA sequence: TGTGCCAGCAGCTTAGAGCCGTACTCCTACGAGCAGTACTTC.